The rows below give T cell receptor gamma chains drawn from one sample of a study of intestinal T cells in coeliac disease. TCRdb redid clone calling on the multiplex PCR reads using CATT. The table has fewer than 550 gamma-chain clones, around 50% seen once. Material for sequencing was a duodenal biopsy. These receptors were taken from a human donor who served as a control with a normal duodenal biopsy, not a healthy volunteer. CDR3s leave out the opening cysteine and the closing phenylalanine or tryptophan. Fields, in order: V gene, CDR3 protein.

TRGV4 ATWDGPSEKL
TRGV11 ACWIRHKRSLVIWIKT
TRGV10 AAWDRPKL
TRGV11 ACWDLGTGTGWFKI
TRGV5 ATCDHGWFKI
TRGV8 ATSIGYWVVIWIKT
TRGV3 ATWGEGYKKL
TRGV4 AHPGMGRDKKL
TRGV11 ACWISTGTGWFKI
TRGV10 AAWDAGYYKKL
TRGV10 AAWDIIFFWVYYKKL
TRGV10 AAWDPKKL
TRGV4 ATWDGPSSYKKL
TRGV9 ALWGGPPKKL
TRGV4 ATWDRYYKKL
TRGV8 ATWDNSNVGSDWIKT
TRGV4 ATWDGRALYYKKL
TRGV8 ATSIGYWVSDWIKT
TRGV9 AFVGGCKYKKL
TRGV2 AHLGRGSSWFKI
TRGV11 ACWIRHEKL
TRGV5 ATWIYKKL
TRGV9 ALWEVSYYYKKL
TRGV10 AAWDFKL
TRGV9 ALWEVLGLGKKV
TRGV10 AAERTYYKKL
TRGV9 ALWRCKYKKL
TRGV10 AAWDCSSYKKL
TRGV11 ACWIGDGTTGWFKI
TRGV10 AAWDLCRSYYKKL
TRGV5 ATWSRMVIYKKL
TRGV5 ATWDRLGGIIDKKL
TRGV10 AAWGYPNYYKKL
TRGV4 ATWDGPNYYKKL
TRGV8 ATWDNLMSVVDWIKT
TRGV10 AAWDMRRYYKKL
TRGV10 AAWDLGGFGFKI
TRGV10 AAWGCRYYKKL
TRGV10 AAWDTPVTGWFKI
TRGV5 ATVGQAGGISYKKL
TRGV10 AAWDYYKKL